This T cell receptor beta chain emerged from a study of neurological immune-mediated disorders. This clonotype was observed many times. Its antigen is still unknown. The CDR3 spans 15 residues. The V gene's germline CDR1 is MNHEY and CDR2 SMNVEV (reference sequence). The ends were cut back, 3 bases at V and 3 bases at J, with 11 bases in the middle. Study-level findings and limits: TCR clonal expansion peaked in HTLV-1-associated myelopathy patients and was lowest in multiple sclerosis patients.

Synthesis of cDNA was performed by 5'RACE using 10-nucleotide random UMIs. Whenever a sequencing run was performed, it yielded over 190 million TCR-beta sequences from 15-18 subjects. In TCRdb, the 5' RACE reads were re-called with MiXCR into one record per CDR3 protein. Here the sample spans roughly 100,000 distinct CDR3 sequences, 10% to 11% being singletons. Sample time point: longitudinal time-point 3. The unsorted libraries originated from 2 million PBMCs that had been stored at -80 C. The gene calls are TRBV27 and TRBJ2-2, with a tentative D call TRBD2 (5 bases). Sequences were obtained from PBMCs. This TCR derives from a female donor with HTLV-1-associated myelopathy (HAM/TSP). In nucleotides, the CDR3 is TGTGCCAGCAGTTTTCGAGGGTTATACACCGGGGAGCTGTTTTTT. This encodes CASSFRGLYTGELFF.